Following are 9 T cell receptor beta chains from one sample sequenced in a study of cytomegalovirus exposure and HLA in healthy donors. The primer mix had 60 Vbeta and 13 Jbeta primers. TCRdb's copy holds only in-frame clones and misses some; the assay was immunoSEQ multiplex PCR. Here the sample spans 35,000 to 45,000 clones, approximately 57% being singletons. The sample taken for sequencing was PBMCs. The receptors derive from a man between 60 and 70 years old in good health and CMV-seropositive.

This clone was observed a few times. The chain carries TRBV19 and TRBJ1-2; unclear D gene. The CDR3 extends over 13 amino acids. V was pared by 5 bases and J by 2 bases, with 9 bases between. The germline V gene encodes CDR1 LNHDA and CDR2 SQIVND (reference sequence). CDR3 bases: TGTGCCAGTAGTGCGGGGATGAACTATGGCTACACCTTC. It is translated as CASSAGMNYGYTF.

The CDR3 DNA is TGTGCCAGCAGTCCGGGACAGGGGGCTAGCTTGGAGACCCAGTACTTC. It is translated as CASSPGQGASLETQYF. V usage is TRBV28 and J usage is TRBJ2-5; 12 bases agree with TRBD1. Germline lookup yields CDR1 MDHEN and CDR2 SYDVKM. V lost 5 bases, J lost 5 bases, and 9 bases stayed unmatched. The CDR3 is made up of 16 amino acids. Looking up the rest from reference TRBV28 and TRBJ2-5 gives the full variable domain: DVKVTQSSRYLVKRTGEKVFLECVQDMDHENMFWYRQDPGLGLRLIYFSYDVKMKEKGDIPEGYSVSREKKERFSLILESASTNQTSMYLCASSPGQGASLETQYFGPGTRLLVL.

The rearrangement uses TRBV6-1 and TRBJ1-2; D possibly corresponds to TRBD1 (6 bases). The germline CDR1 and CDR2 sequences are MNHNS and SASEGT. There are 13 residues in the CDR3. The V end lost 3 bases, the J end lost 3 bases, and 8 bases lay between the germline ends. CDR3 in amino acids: CASSETGYYGYTF. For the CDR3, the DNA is TGTGCCAGCAGTGAGACAGGATACTATGGCTACACCTTC.

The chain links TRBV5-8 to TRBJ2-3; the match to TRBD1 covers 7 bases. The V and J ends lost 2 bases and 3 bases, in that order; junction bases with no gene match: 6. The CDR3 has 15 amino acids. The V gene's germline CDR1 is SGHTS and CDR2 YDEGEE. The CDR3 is CASSFGTELTDTQYF. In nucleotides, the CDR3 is TGTGCCAGCAGCTTCGGGACAGAGTTGACAGATACGCAGTATTTT.

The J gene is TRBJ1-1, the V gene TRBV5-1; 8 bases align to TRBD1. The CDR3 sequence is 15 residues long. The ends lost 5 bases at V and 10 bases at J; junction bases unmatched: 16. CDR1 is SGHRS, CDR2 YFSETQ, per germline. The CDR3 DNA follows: TGCGCCAGCAGTCTTGGGGGAGCTGGACAGGGACGAGCTTTCTTT. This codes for CASSLGGAGQGRAFF.

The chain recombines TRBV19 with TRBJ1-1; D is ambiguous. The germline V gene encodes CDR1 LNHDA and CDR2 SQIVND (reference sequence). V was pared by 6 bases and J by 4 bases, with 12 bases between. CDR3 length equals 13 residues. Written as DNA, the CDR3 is TGTGCCAGTAGCCTTAAGCGGGTCACTGAAGCTTTCTTT. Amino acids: CASSLKRVTEAFF. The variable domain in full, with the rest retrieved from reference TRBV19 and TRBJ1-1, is DGGITQSPKYLFRKEGQNVTLSCEQNLNHDAMYWYRQDPGQGLRLIYYSQIVNDFQKGDIAEGYSVSREKKESFPLTVTSAQKNPTAFYLCASSLKRVTEAFFGQGTRLTVV.

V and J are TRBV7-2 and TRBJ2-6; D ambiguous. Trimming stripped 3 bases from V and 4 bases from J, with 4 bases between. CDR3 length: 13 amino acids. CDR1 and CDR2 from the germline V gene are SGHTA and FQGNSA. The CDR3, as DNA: TGTGCCAGCAGCTTGCGGGGGGCCAACGTCCTGACTTTC. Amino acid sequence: CASSLRGANVLTF.

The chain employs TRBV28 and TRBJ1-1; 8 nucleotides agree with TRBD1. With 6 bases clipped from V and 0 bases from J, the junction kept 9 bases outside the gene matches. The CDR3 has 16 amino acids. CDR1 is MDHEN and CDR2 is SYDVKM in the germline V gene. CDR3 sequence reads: CASRGQARYMNTEAFF. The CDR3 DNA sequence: TGTGCCAGCAGGGGACAGGCTCGATACATGAACACTGAAGCTTTCTTT.

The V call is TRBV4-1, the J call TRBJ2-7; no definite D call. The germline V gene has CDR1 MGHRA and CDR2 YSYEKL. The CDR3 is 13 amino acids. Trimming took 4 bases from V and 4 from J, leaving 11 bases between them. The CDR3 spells CASSPPWAYEQYF. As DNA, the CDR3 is TGCGCCAGCAGCCCCCCTTGGGCATACGAGCAGTACTTC.